The entry that follows covers one T cell receptor (beta chain) sequence. Trimming left V 6 bases short and J 4 bases short, with 16 bases between. The germline CDR1 and CDR2 sequences are SNHLY and FYNNEI. The CDR3 loop spans 15 amino acids. This entry comes from a study of T-cell reconstitution after alpha-beta-depleted transplantation in children. Preparation of the TCRbeta library was carried out with unique molecular identifiers. Each CDR3 protein is one row after TCRdb ran MiXCR on the PCR reads. The table lists under 250,000 distinct CDR3 sequences, roughly a quarter of them singletons. The chain links TRBV2 to TRBJ2-1; D unresolved. Sequencing was performed on PBMCs, mostly from graft donor cells, taken 360 days after TCRalphabeta/CD19-depleted stem cell transplant. The source is a female patient aged 2 to 10 who had a stem cell transplant for congenital amegakaryocytic thrombocytopenia, so the T cells may come from the graft donor. CDR3 amino acids: CASRDPGISYNEQFF. As DNA, the CDR3 is TGTGCCAGCAGGGACCCCGGAATTAGTTACAATGAGCAGTTCTTC.